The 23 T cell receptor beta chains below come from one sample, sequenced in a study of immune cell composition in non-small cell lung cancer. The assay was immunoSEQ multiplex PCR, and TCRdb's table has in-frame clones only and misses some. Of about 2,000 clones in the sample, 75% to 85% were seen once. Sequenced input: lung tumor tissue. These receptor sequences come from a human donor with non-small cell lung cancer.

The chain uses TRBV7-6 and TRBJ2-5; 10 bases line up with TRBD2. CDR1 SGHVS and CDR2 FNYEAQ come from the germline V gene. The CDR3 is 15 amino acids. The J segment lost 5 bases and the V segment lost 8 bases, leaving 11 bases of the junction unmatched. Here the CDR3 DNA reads TGTGCCAGCCTCCCCCTAGCGGGGGCGGTCGAGACCCAGTACTTC. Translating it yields CASLPLAGAVETQYF. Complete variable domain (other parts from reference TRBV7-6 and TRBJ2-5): GAGVSQSPRYKVTKRGQDVALRCDPISGHVSLYWYRQALGQGPEFLTYFNYEAQQDKSGLPNDRFSAERPEGSISTLTIQRTEQRDSAMYRCASLPLAGAVETQYFGPGTRLLVL.

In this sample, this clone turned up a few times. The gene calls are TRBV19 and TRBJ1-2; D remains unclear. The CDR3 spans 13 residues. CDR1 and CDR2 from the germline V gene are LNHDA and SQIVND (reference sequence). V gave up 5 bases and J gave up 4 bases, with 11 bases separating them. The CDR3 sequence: CASSEGNTYGYTF. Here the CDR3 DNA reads TGTGCCAGTAGTGAAGGGAATACCTATGGCTACACCTTC.

CDR3 residues: CASSPGTGFNQPQHF. DNA for the CDR3: TGTGCCAGCAGTCCCGGGACAGGGTTCAATCAGCCCCAGCATTTT. The rearrangement uses TRBV25-1 and TRBJ1-5, with TRBD1 matching over 9 bases. Germline trimming cut 5 bases from V and 3 bases from J; bases unmatched to any gene: 5. CDR1 and CDR2 from the germline V gene are MGHDK and SYGVNS. The CDR3 runs 15 residues.

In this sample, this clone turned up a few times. The CDR3 spells CASSVAGTGTYEQYF. The CDR3 nucleotides read TGTGCCAGCAGCGTAGCTGGGACAGGGACCTACGAGCAGTACTTC. The chain uses TRBV9 and TRBJ2-7, with 9 bases fitting TRBD1. Germline V gene lookup returns CDR1 SGDLS and CDR2 YYNGEE. The CDR3 spans 15 residues. V lost 0 bases to trimming and J lost 2 bases; unmatched junction nucleotides: 3.

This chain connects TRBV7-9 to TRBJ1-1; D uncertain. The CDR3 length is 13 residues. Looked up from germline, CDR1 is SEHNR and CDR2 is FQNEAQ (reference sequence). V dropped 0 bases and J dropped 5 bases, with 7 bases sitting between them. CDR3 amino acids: CASSLARQTEAFF. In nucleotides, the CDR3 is TGTGCCAGCAGCTTAGCGAGACAAACTGAAGCTTTCTTT.

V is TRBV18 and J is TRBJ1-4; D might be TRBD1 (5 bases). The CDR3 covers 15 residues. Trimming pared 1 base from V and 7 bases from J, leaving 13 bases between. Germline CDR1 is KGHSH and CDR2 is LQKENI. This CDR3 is CASSPRQGEGEKLFF. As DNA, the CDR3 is TGTGCCAGCTCACCACGGCAGGGCGAGGGTGAAAAACTGTTTTTT.

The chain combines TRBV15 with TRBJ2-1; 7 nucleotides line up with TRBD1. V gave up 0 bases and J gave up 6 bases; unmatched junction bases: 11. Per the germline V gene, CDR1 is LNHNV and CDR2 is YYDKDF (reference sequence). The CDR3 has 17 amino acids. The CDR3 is CATSRDFLAAGGNEQFF. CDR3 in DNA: TGTGCCACCAGCAGAGATTTTTTGGCGGCAGGGGGCAATGAGCAGTTCTTC.

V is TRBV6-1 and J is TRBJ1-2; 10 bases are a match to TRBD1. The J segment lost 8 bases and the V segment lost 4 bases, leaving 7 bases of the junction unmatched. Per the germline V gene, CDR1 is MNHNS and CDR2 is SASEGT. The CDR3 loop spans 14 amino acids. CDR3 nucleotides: TGTGCCAGCAGTGTCGGACAGGGGGACGGAGGCTACACCTTC. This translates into CASSVGQGDGGYTF.

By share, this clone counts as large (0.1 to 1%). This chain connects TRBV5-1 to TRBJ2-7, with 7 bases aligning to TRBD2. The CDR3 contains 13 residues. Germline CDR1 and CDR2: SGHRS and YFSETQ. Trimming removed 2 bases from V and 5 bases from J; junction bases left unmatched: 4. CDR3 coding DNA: TGCGCCAGCAGCTTAGCGGGAAGCAACGAGCAGTACTTC. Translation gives CASSLAGSNEQYF.

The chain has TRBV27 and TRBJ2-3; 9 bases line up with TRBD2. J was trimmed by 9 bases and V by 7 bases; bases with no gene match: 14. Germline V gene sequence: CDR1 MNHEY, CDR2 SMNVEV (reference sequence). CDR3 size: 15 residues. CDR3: CASTSGLAGEETQYF. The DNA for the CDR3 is TGTGCCAGCACCTCCGGCTTAGCGGGAGAAGAGACGCAGTATTTT.

The CDR3 sequence: CASSNPNTGELFF. DNA for the CDR3: TGTGCCAGTAGTAATCCGAACACCGGGGAGCTGTTTTTT. The chain links TRBV19 to TRBJ2-2; D is uncertain. Trimming cost V 4 bases and J 0 bases, with 3 bases left between them. The CDR3 runs 13 residues. Germline V CDR1 and CDR2: LNHDA, SQIVND (reference sequence).

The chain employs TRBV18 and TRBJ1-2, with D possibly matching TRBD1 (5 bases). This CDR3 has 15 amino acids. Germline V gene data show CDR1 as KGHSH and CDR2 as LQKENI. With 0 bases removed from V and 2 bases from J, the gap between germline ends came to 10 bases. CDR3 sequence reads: CASSPPTEGNYGYTF. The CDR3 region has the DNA TGTGCCAGCTCACCACCTACTGAGGGGAACTATGGCTACACCTTC. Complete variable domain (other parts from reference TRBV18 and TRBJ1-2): NAGVMQNPRHLVRRRGQEARLRCSPMKGHSHVYWYRQLPEEGLKFMVYLQKENIIDESGMPKERFSAEFPKEGPSILRIQQVVRGDSAAYFCASSPPTEGNYGYTFGSGTRLTVV.

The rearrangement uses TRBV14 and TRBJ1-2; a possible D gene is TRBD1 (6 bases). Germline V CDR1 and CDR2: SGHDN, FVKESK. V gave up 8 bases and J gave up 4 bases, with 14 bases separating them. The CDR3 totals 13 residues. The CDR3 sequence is CASAQDRSYGYTF. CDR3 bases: TGTGCCAGCGCCCAGGACAGATCCTATGGCTACACCTTC. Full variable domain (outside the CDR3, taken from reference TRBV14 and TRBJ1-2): EAGVTQFPSHSVIEKGQTVTLRCDPISGHDNLYWYRRVMGKEIKFLLHFVKESKQDESGMPNNRFLAERTGGTYSTLKVQPAELEDSGVYFCASAQDRSYGYTFGSGTRLTVV.

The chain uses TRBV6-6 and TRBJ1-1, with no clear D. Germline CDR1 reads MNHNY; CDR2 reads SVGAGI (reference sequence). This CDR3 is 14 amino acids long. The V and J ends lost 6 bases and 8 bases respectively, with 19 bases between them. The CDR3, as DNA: TGTGCCAGCAGGGACTTATGGTCGGGTCTCGAAGCTTTCTTT. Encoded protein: CASRDLWSGLEAFF.

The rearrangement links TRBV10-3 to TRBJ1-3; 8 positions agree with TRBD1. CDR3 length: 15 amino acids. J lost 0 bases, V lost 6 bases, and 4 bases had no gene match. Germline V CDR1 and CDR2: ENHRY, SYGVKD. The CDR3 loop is CAISRTGGSGNTIYF. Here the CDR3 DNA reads TGTGCCATCAGCAGAACAGGGGGCTCTGGAAACACCATATATTTT.

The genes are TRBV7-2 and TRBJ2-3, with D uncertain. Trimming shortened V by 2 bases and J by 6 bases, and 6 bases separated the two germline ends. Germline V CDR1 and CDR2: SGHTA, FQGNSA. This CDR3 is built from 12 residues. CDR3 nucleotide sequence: TGTGCCAGCAGCTTAATGAGGGATACGCAGTATTTT. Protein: CASSLMRDTQYF.

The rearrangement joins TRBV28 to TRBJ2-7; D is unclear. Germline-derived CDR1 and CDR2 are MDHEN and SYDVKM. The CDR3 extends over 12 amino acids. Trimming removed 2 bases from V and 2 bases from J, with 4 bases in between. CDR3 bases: TGTGCCAGCAGTTTAGCTGCCTACGAGCAGTACTTC. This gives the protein CASSLAAYEQYF.

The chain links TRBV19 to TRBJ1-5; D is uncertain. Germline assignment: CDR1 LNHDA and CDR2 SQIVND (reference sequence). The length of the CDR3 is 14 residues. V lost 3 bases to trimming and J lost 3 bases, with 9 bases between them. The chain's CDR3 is CASSIRGPNQPQHF. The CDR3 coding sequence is TGTGCCAGTAGTATTAGAGGGCCCAATCAGCCCCAGCATTTT.

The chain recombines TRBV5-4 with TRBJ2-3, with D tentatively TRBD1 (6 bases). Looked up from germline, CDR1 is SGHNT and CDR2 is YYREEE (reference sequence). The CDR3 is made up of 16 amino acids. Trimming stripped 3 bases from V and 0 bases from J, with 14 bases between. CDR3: CASSSNRASSTDTQYF. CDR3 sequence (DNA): TGTGCCAGCAGCTCTAACAGGGCATCTAGCACAGATACGCAGTATTTT.

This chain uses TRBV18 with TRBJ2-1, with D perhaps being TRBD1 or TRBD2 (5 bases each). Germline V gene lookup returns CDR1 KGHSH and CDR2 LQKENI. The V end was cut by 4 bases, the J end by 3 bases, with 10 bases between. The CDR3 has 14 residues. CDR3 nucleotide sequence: TGTGCCAGCTCACGAGGGACCGTCTACAATGAGCAGTTCTTC. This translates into CASSRGTVYNEQFF.

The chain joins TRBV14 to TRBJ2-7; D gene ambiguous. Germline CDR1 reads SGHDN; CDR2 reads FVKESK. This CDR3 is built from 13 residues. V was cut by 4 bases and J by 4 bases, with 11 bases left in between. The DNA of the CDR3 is TGTGCCAGCAGCCGTTCTCCCGCTTACGAGCAGTACTTC. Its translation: CASSRSPAYEQYF.

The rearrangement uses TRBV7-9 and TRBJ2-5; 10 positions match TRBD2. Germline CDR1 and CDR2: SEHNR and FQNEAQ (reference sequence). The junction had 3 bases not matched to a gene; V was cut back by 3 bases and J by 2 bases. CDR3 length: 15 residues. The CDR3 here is CASSFLAGDQETQYF. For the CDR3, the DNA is TGTGCCAGCAGCTTTCTAGCGGGGGATCAAGAGACCCAGTACTTC.

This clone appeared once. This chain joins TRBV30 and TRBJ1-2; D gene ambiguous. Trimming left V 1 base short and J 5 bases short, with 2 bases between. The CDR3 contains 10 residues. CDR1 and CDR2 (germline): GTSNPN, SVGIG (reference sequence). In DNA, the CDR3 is TGTGCCTGGAGTGATTATGGCTACACCTTC. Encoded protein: CAWSDYGYTF.